This T cell receptor (beta chain) was obtained from a study of T cells in Graves' hyperthyroidism and ophthalmopathy. Study results and caveats: Blood also carried most thyroid clonotypes expanded above 0.001.

An approximately 9.4 ml volume of fresh peripheral blood provided the PBMCs. This CDR3 is 14 amino acids long. The V end lost 5 bases, the J end lost 1 base, and 10 bases lay between the germline ends. Germline-derived CDR1 and CDR2 are SGHDT and YYEEEE. It was RNA transcripts that yielded the amplified TCR beta CDR3 regions. First-round RT-PCR of the TCR CDR3 relied on the HTBI primer set. Via MiXCR, TCRdb re-called the multiplex PCR reads, giving one row per CDR3 protein. The data contain around 600,000 distinct CDR3 sequences, approximately 14% of them singletons. This clonotype has at least ten counts. Its specificity is unknown.

The TCR comes from a woman in her 30s with Graves' hyperthyroidism. What was sequenced was blood. The chain combines TRBV5-6 with TRBJ2-4, with D maybe TRBD2 (6 bases). In DNA, the CDR3 is TGTGCCAGCAGGTCTCGGGGGGCCAAAAACATTCAGTACTTC. Translated: CASRSRGAKNIQYF. The whole variable domain, remainder taken from reference TRBV5-6 and TRBJ2-4, is DAGVTQSPTHLIKTRGQQVTLRCSPKSGHDTVSWYQQALGQGPQFIFQYYEEEERQRGNFPDRFSGHQFPNYSSELNVNALLLGDSALYLCASRSRGAKNIQYFGAGTRLSVL.